Detailed here is one T cell receptor (beta chain). This clonotype was seen more than once but under ten times. The antigen this receptor binds is unknown. No much larger clone exists at a distance of one base, and base qualities are not known. This entry is derived from a study of human T cells and chemical hapten exposure (dated by TCRdb to the early 2020s). Background on the whole study: For sensitization, 2% DPC in acetone was applied to an approximately 2 cm by approximately 2 cm area of upper inner arm skin. For TCR sequencing, blood came from about 29 alopecia patients at anywhere from one to four time points (pre-sensitization, 2, 6 and 24 weeks). Patch testing was performed on the upper back with Finn chambers containing 0.01% DPC, and the patch tests were scored after 6 days according to International Contact Dermatitis Research Group standards. The mostly female patient cohort included alopecia areata with under or over 50% scalp involvement, alopecia totalis and alopecia universalis. In alopecia patients, the study followed how the peripheral blood TCR repertoire changed in vivo over primary and secondary sensitization to diphenylcyclopropenone (DPC), a hapten. Blood was sampled from patients pre-sensitization (week 0) and at 2, 6 and about 24 weeks after DPC sensitization. Throughout the roughly 23-week study period, patients were also given weekly therapeutic DPC doses on the scalp. The libraries were sequenced as a pool, and the TCR yield per sample differed mostly because of small variations in library volumes within the pool. The paper as a whole reports these results and caveats: Patch test score correlated positively with the number of PT1 expanded TCRs, reaching significance at thresholds 8, 16 and 32 but not at 4. DPC sensitization did not change how many TCRs were above 1 in 1000 frequency, and no evidence was found of alterations in global repertoire structure. Expanded TCRs formed significantly more large CDR3 similarity clusters than pre-sensitization or healthy control sets, consistent with antigen-driven responses. After repeated subsampling, the strength of the expansion versus patch-test correlation and the threshold at which it became significant changed. Because every patient had alopecia, a presumed autoimmune disease, the patients' immune response might differ from that of healthy individuals.

The library relied on RACE. Sequencing took place on a NextSeq 500. During library preparation, unique molecular identifiers were attached to individual cDNA molecules so that TCRs could be counted in a quantitative, reproducible way. Both TCR alpha and TCR beta chains were sequenced from each blood RNA sample. The paper's data handling went like this. A median of around 100,000 TCRs per sample was observed, with a range of 23,224 to 690,600. V, J and CDR3 annotation of the TCR reads was carried out using the Decombinator software suite. For PS versus PT1 abundance plots, all samples were subsampled to the same number of TCRs (28,000). Expanded TCRs were defined as absent before sensitization and observed at least eight times at the 2-week time point. The raw public data were reprocessed by TCRdb itself: fastp quality trimming at Q25, MiXCR clonotype calling, in-frame beta chains only. Records with the same CDR3 protein are collapsed into one entry carrying the most frequent genes and DNA. TCRdb assigned the V and J calls; the authors' analysis was not used. The sample table lists 82,000 or so distinct CDR3 sequences, about an eighth of them with a count of one. Around 5.8% of the sample goes to the ten largest clones.

The time point label, as the study defines it: patch test 3, about 24 weeks after DPC sensitization. This sample's treatment or condition label indicates: therapeutic diphenylcyclopropenone sensitization with weekly scalp DPC. At each patch-test visit, blood was drawn before the patch test was applied. Patients were eligible if aged 18 to 70, diagnosed with alopecia and judged suitable for DPC therapy, and pregnant patients were excluded. Total RNA was extracted from unfractionated whole blood collected in Tempus Blood RNA tubes. Taken from cysteine to phenylalanine, the CDR3 has 11 residues. Only the CDR3 portion is preserved as DNA: 33 bases, with reading frame beginning at the first base. CDR1 and CDR2, per the germline V gene (reference sequence), are DFQATT and SNEGSKA. V is reduced by 0 bases and J by 5 bases, leaving a spacing of 5 bases between them.

The origin of this receptor is a woman between 45 and 65 years old with alopecia areata. Some clones in this sample may be carry-over from other donors' samples. The rearrangement combines TRBV20-1 with TRBJ2-7; the D gene identity is not certain. Sample: whole blood, taken in connection with sensitization to the hapten diphenylcyclopropenone (DPC). This receptor has the CDR3 CSARDWDEQYF. The base sequence is TGCAGTGCTAGAGATTGGGACGAGCAGTACTTC.